The clone carrying this T cell receptor (beta chain) was observed once. In the original processing: Nucleated cell counts were estimated from reference gene primer amplification. Sequencing used immunoSEQ multiplex PCR; TCRdb keeps in-frame clones, though not all of them. V, J and clone size reflect that table, while D and trimming were determined from the DNA. The sample shows about 70,000 clones, approximately 86% of them seen only once. The data derive from a study of blood T cell repertoires in COVID-19. Background on the study: The United States, Italy and Spain were the sources of the acute and convalescent COVID-19 samples.

CDR1 is LNHDA, CDR2 SQIVND, per germline (reference sequence). V was shortened by 0 bases and J by 6 bases, with 12 bases between the two germline ends. The CDR3 has 15 residues. The origin of this receptor is a man between 35 and 55 years old with COVID-19, enrolled during active disease. This chain joins TRBV19 and TRBJ1-5; weak D call: TRBD1 (6 bases). Sequencing was done on a sample of peripheral blood. The CDR3 spells CASSIDFRGTQPQHF. In DNA form, the CDR3 reads TGTGCCAGTAGTATAGATTTCAGGGGTACTCAGCCCCAGCATTTT.